This T cell receptor beta chain was documented in a study of T cells in Graves' hyperthyroidism and ophthalmopathy. Among ophthalmopathy patients, the Clinical Activity Score reached at least 3, the NOSPECS grade reached at least 4, and duration remained under 3 months. This clonotype was seen ten or more times. Its matching antigen is unknown. Study outcomes and limitations: Ophthalmopathy was separated from stable hyperthyroidism by a 13 V-J model. Expanded thyroid clonotypes (above 0.001) were mostly also found in blood.

The investigators amplified TCR beta CDR3 regions from RNA transcripts. First-round RT-PCR with HTBI primers amplified the TCR CDR3 region. TCRdb analysed the multiplex PCR reads with MiXCR anew, one entry per CDR3 protein. The top ten hold 2.5% to 4% of the sample, which has around 600,000 distinct CDR3 sequences, approximately 16% seen once. The germline gives CDR1 SGHTA, CDR2 FQGNSA. V lost 7 bases and J lost 9; bases outside the gene matches: 5. The CDR3 is 12 residues long. V usage is TRBV7-2 and J usage is TRBJ2-1; 8 positions agree with TRBD1. Specimen: blood. The source is a woman between 40 and 55 years old with Graves' ophthalmopathy. The CDR3 here is CASNYDRGEQFF. The DNA for the CDR3 is TGTGCCAGCAACTATGACAGGGGTGAGCAGTTCTTC.